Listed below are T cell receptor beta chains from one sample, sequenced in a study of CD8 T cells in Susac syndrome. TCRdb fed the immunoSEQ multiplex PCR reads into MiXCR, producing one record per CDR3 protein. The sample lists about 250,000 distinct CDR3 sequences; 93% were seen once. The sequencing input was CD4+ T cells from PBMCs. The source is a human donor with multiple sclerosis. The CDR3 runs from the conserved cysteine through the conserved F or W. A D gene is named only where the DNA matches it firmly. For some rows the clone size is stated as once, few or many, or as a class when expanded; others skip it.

cdr3_nt: TGCAGCGTTGAGCGATACCAAGAGACCCAGTACTTC
cdr3_aa: CSVERYQETQYF
j_call: TRBJ2-5
v_call: TRBV29-1
d_call: -
clone_size: once

cdr3_nt: TGTGCCAGCAGGGGGGACAGGGGTAGCAATCAGCCCCAGCATTTT
cdr3_aa: CASRGDRGSNQPQHF
j_call: TRBJ1-5
v_call: TRBV6-1
d_call: TRBD1
clone_size: -

cdr3_nt: TGTGCCAGCAGTGCTCCGGGACGGCCGAATCAGCCCCAGCATTTT
cdr3_aa: CASSAPGRPNQPQHF
j_call: TRBJ1-5
v_call: TRBV12-3/TRBV12-4
d_call: -
clone_size: -

cdr3_nt: TGCAGCGTTGGCCGGCGGGGGCGCCTGGGTGAAGCTTTCTTT
cdr3_aa: CSVGRRGRLGEAFF
j_call: TRBJ1-1
v_call: TRBV29-1
d_call: -
clone_size: -

cdr3_nt: TGCGCCAGCAGCAATGACAGGGGGCGTTTAGCCAAAAACATTCAGTACTTC
cdr3_aa: CASSNDRGRLAKNIQYF
j_call: TRBJ2-4
v_call: TRBV5-1
d_call: TRBD1
clone_size: -

cdr3_nt: TGTGCCAGCAGCCAAGGGGAAGTCCGTCAGCCCCAGCATTTT
cdr3_aa: CASSQGEVRQPQHF
j_call: TRBJ1-5
v_call: TRBV3-1
d_call: -
clone_size: -

cdr3_nt: TGCAGTGCTAGCGGCGCGCTGTACAATGAGCAGTTCTTC
cdr3_aa: CSASGALYNEQFF
j_call: TRBJ2-1
v_call: TRBV20-1
d_call: -
clone_size: -

cdr3_nt: TGCGCCAGCAGCTCGGCTTTGGGACCACGGAACACTGAAGCTTTCTTT
cdr3_aa: CASSSALGPRNTEAFF
j_call: TRBJ1-1
v_call: TRBV5-1
d_call: -
clone_size: -

cdr3_nt: TGCGCCAGCAGCCAAATCAGGTCGACTGAAGCTTTCTTT
cdr3_aa: CASSQIRSTEAFF
j_call: TRBJ1-1
v_call: TRBV4-1
d_call: -
clone_size: -

cdr3_nt: TGTGCCGTCTCTAGCACAGATACGCAGTATTTT
cdr3_aa: CAVSSTDTQYF
j_call: TRBJ2-3
v_call: TRBV10-3
d_call: -
clone_size: -

cdr3_nt: TGTGCCAGCAGTATCAGCCAAGAGACCCAGTACTTC
cdr3_aa: CASSISQETQYF
j_call: TRBJ2-5
v_call: TRBV7-9
d_call: -
clone_size: -

cdr3_nt: TGTGCCAGCAGTTACTCGCCGGGGAGGAGAGAGACCCAGTACTTC
cdr3_aa: CASSYSPGRRETQYF
j_call: TRBJ2-5
v_call: TRBV6-5
d_call: -
clone_size: once

cdr3_nt: TGCAGCGTTGAAGGTGGAGTAGGTGGCTACACCTTC
cdr3_aa: CSVEGGVGGYTF
j_call: TRBJ1-2
v_call: TRBV29-1
d_call: -
clone_size: -

cdr3_nt: TGCAGTGCTAGGATAAGGAGCACAGATACGCAGTATTTT
cdr3_aa: CSARIRSTDTQYF
j_call: TRBJ2-3
v_call: TRBV20-1
d_call: -
clone_size: -

cdr3_nt: TGTGCCATCAATCGTAGCGGGGCCAGCTCCTACAATGAGCAGTTCTTC
cdr3_aa: CAINRSGASSYNEQFF
j_call: TRBJ2-1
v_call: TRBV10-3
d_call: TRBD2
clone_size: -

cdr3_nt: TGCAGCGTCCGGACAGAAGAAGCTTTCTTT
cdr3_aa: CSVRTEEAFF
j_call: TRBJ1-1
v_call: TRBV29-1
d_call: -
clone_size: -

cdr3_nt: TGTGCCAGCAGCCAAGATGCCTTCAATCAGCCCCAGCATTTT
cdr3_aa: CASSQDAFNQPQHF
j_call: TRBJ1-5
v_call: TRBV3-1
d_call: -
clone_size: -

cdr3_nt: TGTGCCAGCAGTTTAGGTCCCAGGGGGGAGCTGTTTTTT
cdr3_aa: CASSLGPRGELFF
j_call: TRBJ2-2
v_call: TRBV12-3/TRBV12-4
d_call: -
clone_size: -

cdr3_nt: TGCGCCAGCAGTGAGGGGGCGGTCACTGAAGCTTTCTTT
cdr3_aa: CASSEGAVTEAFF
j_call: TRBJ1-1
v_call: TRBV5-1
d_call: TRBD1
clone_size: -

cdr3_nt: TGTGCCAGCAGCGGGAGAAGGGACAGGGGGCGTAATGGCTACACCTTC
cdr3_aa: CASSGRRDRGRNGYTF
j_call: TRBJ1-2
v_call: TRBV9
d_call: TRBD1
clone_size: -

cdr3_nt: TGTGCCAGCAGCCAAGACGCCGGGGGCCCGAACACCGGGGAGCTGTTTTTT
cdr3_aa: CASSQDAGGPNTGELFF
j_call: TRBJ2-2
v_call: TRBV3-1
d_call: -
clone_size: -

cdr3_nt: TGTGCCAGCAGTCGGGCGACAGGGGTGGGACGAGGTACGCAGTATTTT
cdr3_aa: CASSRATGVGRGTQYF
j_call: TRBJ2-3
v_call: TRBV6-1
d_call: TRBD1
clone_size: -

cdr3_nt: TGTGCCATCAGTGAGTTAGGGCAGGATGGCTACACCTTC
cdr3_aa: CAISELGQDGYTF
j_call: TRBJ1-2
v_call: TRBV10-3
d_call: -
clone_size: -

cdr3_nt: TGTGCCAGTAGTCTTCGAGCGGGAGCTAGGCAGTTCTTC
cdr3_aa: CASSLRAGARQFF
j_call: TRBJ2-1
v_call: TRBV19
d_call: TRBD2
clone_size: -

cdr3_nt: TGTGCCAGTAGTGGGTACAATAATGCTAACTATGGCTACACCTTC
cdr3_aa: CASSGYNNANYGYTF
j_call: TRBJ1-2
v_call: TRBV19
d_call: -
clone_size: -

cdr3_nt: TGTGCCAGCACTCAGGGCGGGGGGCTTGGGGAGACCCAGTACTTC
cdr3_aa: CASTQGGGLGETQYF
j_call: TRBJ2-5
v_call: TRBV25-1
d_call: TRBD2
clone_size: -

cdr3_nt: TGTGCCAGCAGTTTAAGCGTCAGGGGGTCCACAGATACGCAGTATTTT
cdr3_aa: CASSLSVRGSTDTQYF
j_call: TRBJ2-3
v_call: TRBV12-3/TRBV12-4
d_call: TRBD1
clone_size: -

cdr3_nt: TGTGCCAGCAGTTTAGGCAAGAACACCGGGGAGCTGTTTTTT
cdr3_aa: CASSLGKNTGELFF
j_call: TRBJ2-2
v_call: TRBV12-3/TRBV12-4
d_call: -
clone_size: -

cdr3_nt: TGTGCCAGCAGCTCCGCGAATCAGCCCCAGCATTTT
cdr3_aa: CASSSANQPQHF
j_call: TRBJ1-5
v_call: TRBV6-5
d_call: -
clone_size: -

cdr3_nt: TGTGCCAGCAGCCCACCGAGGCAGATGGGTGGCTACACCTTC
cdr3_aa: CASSPPRQMGGYTF
j_call: TRBJ1-2
v_call: TRBV5-6
d_call: -
clone_size: -

cdr3_nt: TGTGCCAGCAGCCCCCACAGGCGCGTACAATCACCCCTCCACTTT
cdr3_aa: CASSPHRRVQSPLHF
j_call: TRBJ1-6
v_call: TRBV3-1
d_call: -
clone_size: -

cdr3_nt: TGTGCCAGCAGTTACTCGAGGTTGGGGGCCTACGAGCAGTACTTC
cdr3_aa: CASSYSRLGAYEQYF
j_call: TRBJ2-7
v_call: TRBV6-5
d_call: -
clone_size: -

cdr3_nt: TGTGCCTGGAGTGTAAAGGATACGCAGTATTTT
cdr3_aa: CAWSVKDTQYF
j_call: TRBJ2-3
v_call: TRBV30
d_call: -
clone_size: -

cdr3_nt: TGTGCCAGCAGTTACGAGGAGGGGGCCTCTGGCGAGCAGTACTTC
cdr3_aa: CASSYEEGASGEQYF
j_call: TRBJ2-7
v_call: TRBV6-5
d_call: -
clone_size: -

cdr3_nt: TGCGCCAGCAGCTTGAGTCGCAGGCGGGGAACCTACGAGCAGTACTTC
cdr3_aa: CASSLSRRRGTYEQYF
j_call: TRBJ2-7
v_call: TRBV5-1
d_call: -
clone_size: -

cdr3_nt: TGTGCCACCAGTGATTTGGCTAGCGGGAACACAGATACGCAGTATTTT
cdr3_aa: CATSDLASGNTDTQYF
j_call: TRBJ2-3
v_call: TRBV24-1
d_call: TRBD2
clone_size: -

cdr3_nt: TGCAGTGCTAGACCGACAGGGGTCGGTTCACCCCTCCACTTT
cdr3_aa: CSARPTGVGSPLHF
j_call: TRBJ1-6
v_call: TRBV20-1
d_call: TRBD1
clone_size: -

cdr3_nt: TGTGCCAGCAGCCAAGGTCGGTCAGGAGGGCAGCCCCAGCATTTT
cdr3_aa: CASSQGRSGGQPQHF
j_call: TRBJ1-5
v_call: TRBV3-1
d_call: -
clone_size: -

cdr3_nt: TGTGCCAGCAGCCAAGATTTACCAGTGTACAATGAGCAGTTCTTC
cdr3_aa: CASSQDLPVYNEQFF
j_call: TRBJ2-1
v_call: TRBV3-1
d_call: -
clone_size: once

cdr3_nt: TGCGCCAGCAGCTCCGGACGTGACAATGAGCAGTTCTTC
cdr3_aa: CASSSGRDNEQFF
j_call: TRBJ2-1
v_call: TRBV5-1
d_call: -
clone_size: -

cdr3_nt: TGTGCCACCACCCCCGCGGTGGGACAGGCCTTTAATGAGCAGTTCTTC
cdr3_aa: CATTPAVGQAFNEQFF
j_call: TRBJ2-1
v_call: TRBV24-1
d_call: TRBD1
clone_size: -